The 23 T cell receptor beta chains below come from one sample, sequenced in a study. MiXCR was run by TCRdb on the 5' RACE reads, yielding one entry per CDR3 protein. This sample has 40,000 to 65,000 distinct CDR3 sequences, with around 24% found just once. Sequencing was performed on tumor-infiltrating naive CD4+ T cells sorted from the breast tumor. Subset of the sample: naive CD4+ T cells, CD4+CD45RA+CD25-. The source of these receptors is a female donor with breast cancer.

The chain links TRBV24-1 to TRBJ2-5; the match to TRBD1 covers 7 bases. CDR3 length equals 14 residues. Trimming at V came to 4 bases and at J to 5 bases, leaving 6 bases not matched to a gene. The germline V gene encodes CDR1 KGHDR and CDR2 SFDVKD. The CDR3 DNA follows: TGTGCCACCAGTGACCCCACAGGGGAGGAGACCCAGTACTTC. This codes for CATSDPTGEETQYF.

The V call is TRBV7-8, the J call TRBJ1-5; no clear D gene. The germline V and J ends were trimmed by 1 base and 6 bases, with 7 bases remaining between them. Germline V gene data show CDR1 as SGHVS and CDR2 as FQNEAQ. The CDR3 is made up of 13 amino acids. The CDR3 region has the DNA TGTGCCAGCAGCTTAGTTTCAGGTCAGCCCCAGCATTTT. The encoded protein is CASSLVSGQPQHF.

Note on this clonotype: A single base separates this from a much larger clone, so it may be a read error. The chain carries TRBV4-1 and TRBJ1-2, with D maybe TRBD1 (5 bases). The CDR3 runs 16 residues. V dropped 4 bases and J dropped 7 bases, with 22 bases sitting between them. CDR1 and CDR2 from the germline V gene are MGHRA and YSYEKL. CDR3 sequence (DNA): TGCGCCAGCAGCCCTTCAGGGACGGGCCTCGTTGGTGGCTACACCTTC. Its protein product is CASSPSGTGLVGGYTF.

This clonotype occurred a few times. This chain links TRBV18 with TRBJ1-4; no clear D. V was pared by 2 bases and J by 3 bases, with 4 bases between. The germline CDR1 and CDR2 sequences are KGHSH and LQKENI. The CDR3 spans 13 residues. CDR3 loop: CASSPGSNEKLFF. CDR3 nucleotide sequence: TGTGCCAGCTCACCAGGATCTAATGAAAAACTGTTTTTT.

The rearrangement links TRBV3-1 to TRBJ2-7, with 10 bases identical to TRBD1. This CDR3 is built from 18 residues. Germline CDR1 LGHDT, CDR2 YNNKEL (reference sequence). Unmatched junction bases numbered 11, after V lost 1 base and J lost 2 bases. CDR3 sequence (DNA): TGTGCCAGCAGCCAAGGAGGTTTAGGCGGGACAGGGGCCTACGAGCAGTACTTC. It specifies CASSQGGLGGTGAYEQYF.

This chain uses TRBV5-1 with TRBJ1-2; 7 bases fit TRBD1. The CDR3 totals 14 residues. Germline CDR1 reads SGHRS; CDR2 reads YFSETQ. V lost 1 base and J lost 4; bases outside the gene matches: 4. CDR3 DNA sequence: TGCGCCAGCAGCTTGAAGGGGGCCGGCTATGGCTACACCTTC. Translating gives CASSLKGAGYGYTF.

This clonotype was picked up many times. V and J are TRBV2 and TRBJ1-4; D unclear. Trimming stripped 4 bases from V and 8 bases from J, with 17 bases between. The CDR3 extends over 15 amino acids. Germline assignment: CDR1 SNHLY and CDR2 FYNNEI. The DNA for the CDR3 is TGTGCCAGCAGTGCGGCAGGAGGTGGTAGGGAAAAACTGTTTTTT. This codes for CASSAAGGGREKLFF. The complete variable domain, with remaining parts taken from reference TRBV2 and TRBJ1-4, reads EPEVTQTPSHQVTQMGQEVILRCVPISNHLYFYWYRQILGQKVEFLVSFYNNEISEKSEIFDDQFSVERPDGSNFTLKIRSTKLEDSAMYFCASSAAGGGREKLFFGSGTQLSVL.

This clonotype appeared a few times. V gene TRBV18 combines with J gene TRBJ2-7; D not resolved. V was clipped by 6 bases and J by 0 bases, with 12 bases between them. Germline lookup yields CDR1 KGHSH and CDR2 LQKENI. The CDR3 runs 14 residues. The CDR3: CASSPDTFSYEQYF. The CDR3 DNA is TGTGCCAGCTCGCCCGACACATTCTCCTACGAGCAGTACTTC.

This chain joins TRBV6-5 and TRBJ1-6; TRBD1 matches 7 bases. The germline CDR1 and CDR2 sequences are MNHEY and SVGAGI. CDR3 length: 14 residues. The junction had 6 bases not matched to a gene; V was cut back by 7 bases and J by 6 bases. DNA for the CDR3: TGTGCCAGCACCCGGGACAGAATTAATTCACCCCTCCACTTT. This codes for CASTRDRINSPLHF.

The chain employs TRBV5-1 and TRBJ2-2; 8 bases are shared with TRBD1. Per germline, CDR1 SGHRS and CDR2 YFSETQ. This CDR3 is built from 17 residues. V was pared by 4 bases and J by 1 base, with 9 bases of the junction left unmatched. CDR3 nucleotide sequence: TGCGCCAGCAGCCCAAGCCTCGGGACAGGGAACACCGGGGAGCTGTTTTTT. It is translated as CASSPSLGTGNTGELFF.

This clonotype was counted only a few times. J is TRBJ2-3 and V is TRBV20-1; possible D gene TRBD1, 6 bases. V dropped 0 bases and J dropped 0 bases, with 13 bases sitting between them. Germline V gene lookup returns CDR1 DFQATT and CDR2 SNEGSKA (reference sequence). The CDR3 is made up of 16 amino acids. CDR3 bases: TGCAGTGCTAGAGAGCAAGGGGGATCCAGCACAGATACGCAGTATTTT. It is translated as CSAREQGGSSTDTQYF.

The V gene is TRBV20-1, the J gene TRBJ2-7; 10 bases map to TRBD2. Germline CDR1 reads DFQATT; CDR2 reads SNEGSKA (reference sequence). This CDR3 region has 18 residues. The trim removed 0 bases at V and 1 base at J, leaving 12 bases unmatched. The CDR3 region is CSARERGGLAVTSYEQYF. As DNA, the CDR3 is TGCAGTGCTAGAGAACGGGGAGGACTAGCGGTAACATCCTACGAGCAGTACTTC.

The chain couples TRBV10-3 to TRBJ2-5; 11 nucleotides line up with TRBD1. This CDR3 spans 16 amino acids. Germline V gene lookup returns CDR1 ENHRY and CDR2 SYGVKD. J gave up 1 base and V 2 bases, and 3 bases lay outside the gene matches. The CDR3 DNA sequence: TGTGCCATCAGTGAGGGGGGGACAGGGGGCCAAGAGACCCAGTACTTC. Its translation is CAISEGGTGGQETQYF.

This clonotype appeared a few times. This chain connects TRBV7-8 to TRBJ2-5; 9 bases align to TRBD1. CDR3 length equals 14 residues. V trimming: 4 bases; J trimming: 5 bases; junction bases outside the gene matches: 5. Germline values: CDR1 SGHVS, CDR2 FQNEAQ. This CDR3 is CASSSGTGRETQYF. For the CDR3, the DNA is TGTGCCAGCAGCTCGGGGACAGGGAGGGAGACCCAGTACTTC.

The V and J genes are TRBV7-9 and TRBJ2-3; D not certain. Germline V gene data show CDR1 as SEHNR and CDR2 as FQNEAQ (reference sequence). The CDR3 has 13 amino acids. Trimming took 1 base from V and 6 from J, leaving 8 bases between them. The CDR3 here is CASSLGLRDTQYF. Written as DNA, the CDR3 is TGTGCCAGCAGCTTAGGGTTACGCGATACGCAGTATTTT.

The CDR3 DNA sequence: TGTGCCAGCAGTTTTTACAGGGGGCGGCTAAGGGAAAAACTGTTTTTT. This gives the protein CASSFYRGRLREKLFF. The chain carries TRBV6-5 and TRBJ1-4; 9 nucleotides align to TRBD1. With 4 bases clipped from V and 8 bases from J, the junction kept 11 bases outside the gene matches. CDR1 MNHEY and CDR2 SVGAGI come from the germline V gene. The CDR3 consists of 16 residues.

This clonotype has only a few counts. This chain connects TRBV4-1 to TRBJ2-5, with 11 bases fitting TRBD1. Germline CDR1 reads MGHRA; CDR2 reads YSYEKL. With V trimmed by 3 bases and J by 0 bases, 9 bases remained unmatched. CDR3 length equals 18 residues. CDR3 amino acids: CASSQETGTGGNQETQYF. The DNA of the CDR3 is TGCGCCAGCAGCCAGGAGACTGGGACAGGGGGTAACCAAGAGACCCAGTACTTC.

This clonotype was seen a few times. V and J are TRBV20-1 and TRBJ2-7, with no clear D. The CDR3 has 15 amino acids. Trimming removed 0 bases from V and 3 bases from J, with 15 bases in between. Germline V lookup: CDR1 DFQATT, CDR2 SNEGSKA (reference sequence). The CDR3 protein is CSARDPETHHYEQYF. For the CDR3, the DNA is TGCAGTGCTAGAGATCCGGAGACCCATCACTACGAGCAGTACTTC.

The chain joins TRBV4-1 to TRBJ2-7, with 9 bases lining up with TRBD1. Germline CDR1 MGHRA, CDR2 YSYEKL. CDR3 length equals 17 residues. J lost 1 base, V lost 3 bases, and 10 bases had no gene match. The CDR3 DNA reads TGCGCCAGCAGCCAGGGACCCGGGACAGGGAGGTCCTACGAGCAGTACTTC. It specifies CASSQGPGTGRSYEQYF.

The V call is TRBV28, the J call TRBJ2-7, with TRBD1 identical over 7 bases. The V gene's germline CDR1 is MDHEN and CDR2 SYDVKM. The CDR3 is 13 amino acids. V shed 6 bases and J 0 bases; nucleotides not matched to a gene: 2. CDR3 sequence (DNA): TGTGCCAGCAGACAGGGGAACTCCTACGAGCAGTACTTC. It translates to CASRQGNSYEQYF.

This clonotype was seen more than once but under ten times. The chain uses TRBV9 and TRBJ1-1; D is undetermined. Trimming took 4 bases from V and 0 from J, leaving 10 bases between them. CDR3 length: 14 amino acids. From germline, CDR1 is SGDLS and CDR2 YYNGEE. The CDR3 here is CASSLQTMNTEAFF. CDR3 bases: TGTGCCAGCAGCCTTCAGACCATGAACACTGAAGCTTTCTTT.

This clonotype was counted only a few times. The chain has TRBV5-1 and TRBJ2-7; TRBD1 matches 8 bases. The V gene end was trimmed by 5 bases and the J gene end by 4 bases; junction bases not matched to a gene: 8. This CDR3 comprises 14 residues. Germline V lookup: CDR1 SGHRS, CDR2 YFSETQ. CDR3 coding DNA: TGCGCCAGCAGTTCGCCGGGACAGGCTTACGAGCAGTACTTC. This sequence encodes CASSSPGQAYEQYF. Together with reference TRBV5-1 and TRBJ2-7, the CDR3 gives the full variable domain: KAGVTQTPRYLIKTRGQQVTLSCSPISGHRSVSWYQQTPGQGLQFLFEYFSETQRNKGNFPGRFSGRQFSNSRSEMNVSTLELGDSALYLCASSSPGQAYEQYFGPGTRLTVT.

The chain employs TRBV5-1 and TRBJ1-2; D remains ambiguous. This CDR3 has 14 amino acids. Trimming stripped 0 bases from V and 8 bases from J, with 14 bases between. Looked up from germline, CDR1 is SGHRS and CDR2 is YFSETQ. This CDR3 reads CASSLGTTHHGYTF. CDR3 bases: TGCGCCAGCAGCTTGGGGACCACCCACCACGGCTACACCTTC.